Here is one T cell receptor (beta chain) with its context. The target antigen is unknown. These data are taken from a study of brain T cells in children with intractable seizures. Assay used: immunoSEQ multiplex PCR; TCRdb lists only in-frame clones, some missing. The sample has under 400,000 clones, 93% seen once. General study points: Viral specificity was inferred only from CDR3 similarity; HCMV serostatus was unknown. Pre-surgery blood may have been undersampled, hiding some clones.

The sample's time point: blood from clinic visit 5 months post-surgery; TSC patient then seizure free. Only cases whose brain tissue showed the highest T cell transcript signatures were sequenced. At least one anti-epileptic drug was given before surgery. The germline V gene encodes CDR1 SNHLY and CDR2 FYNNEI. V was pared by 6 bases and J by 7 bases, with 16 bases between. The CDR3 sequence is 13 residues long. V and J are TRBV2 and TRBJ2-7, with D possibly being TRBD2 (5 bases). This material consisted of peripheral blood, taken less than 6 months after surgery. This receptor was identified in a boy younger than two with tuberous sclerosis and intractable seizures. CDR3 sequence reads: CASREDFMREQYF. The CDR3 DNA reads TGTGCCAGCAGGGAGGACTTCATGAGGGAGCAGTACTTC.